The clone carrying this T cell receptor (beta chain) has just a few counts. The sample is drawn from a study of T-cell reconstitution after alpha-beta-depleted transplantation in children. Per the germline V gene, CDR1 is MNHEY and CDR2 is SVGEGT. V was clipped by 6 bases and J by 5 bases, with 14 bases between them. The length of the CDR3 is 14 residues. Unique molecular identifiers were incorporated when the TCRbeta library was constructed. Each CDR3 protein gets one entry after TCRdb re-called the PCR reads with MiXCR. The sample gives some 590,000 distinct CDR3 sequences, roughly 10% of which show up once; less than 4.5% is in the top ten.

The genes are TRBV6-2 or TRBV6-3 and TRBJ1-5; no reliable D call. The material was PBMCs from the stem cell graft donor, obtained from the stem cell graft. This clonotype was sampled from a human donor who donated a stem cell graft to a child with acute myeloid leukemia. CDR3 region: CASSTDGTYQPQHF. The CDR3 DNA reads as TGTGCCAGCAGCACCGACGGAACCTATCAGCCCCAGCATTTT.